This entry lists 17 T cell receptor beta chains sequenced from one sample in a study of shared clonotypes between healthy human individuals. Sequencing was performed with immunoSEQ multiplex PCR; in TCRdb, only in-frame clones are kept and a portion is missing. Of about 2.4 million clones listed, roughly nine tenths were seen once; the top ten hold around 0.15%. The sample comprised naive CD4+ T cells sorted from blood. The subset is: CD45RA+ positively selected. The receptor set was obtained from a man aged 18 to 29 in good health.

About this clone: Mismatch with germline at one junction end may stem from a read error. The rearrangement joins TRBV18 to TRBJ2-1; D perhaps matches TRBD2 (5 bases). Germline V gives CDR1 KGHSH, CDR2 LQKENI. The CDR3 consists of 16 residues. This chain's CDR3 is CASSPPHGITRNEQFF. Here the CDR3 DNA reads TGTGCCAGCTCCCCACCCCACGGGATAACGAGGAATGAGCAGTTCTTC.

J is TRBJ2-1 and V is TRBV21-1; the table assigns TRBD2, which was not confirmed against the DNA. TRBV21-1 is shown as a pseudogene. The CDR3 spans 15 residues. This CDR3 is CASSRREVRFNEQFF. The CDR3 DNA sequence: TGTGCCAGCAGCCGCCGGGAGGTCCGATTCAATGAGCAGTTCTTC.

A single count supports this clone. The V gene is TRBV2, the J gene TRBJ1-2; a possible D gene is TRBD1 (6 bases). V lost 7 bases and J 8 bases, leaving 17 bases between the germline ends. Per germline, CDR1 SNHLY and CDR2 FYNNEI. CDR3 size: 13 residues. The CDR3 nucleotides read TGTGCCAGCACCCGATCTGGGGGGCGAGGCTACACCTTC. Amino acids: CASTRSGGRGYTF.

The chain recombines TRBV11-2 with TRBJ2-2; TRBD2 matches at 13 bases. The V gene end was trimmed by 4 bases and the J gene end by 2 bases; junction bases not matched to a gene: 7. The CDR3 is 18 residues long. CDR1 and CDR2 (germline): SGHAT, FQNNGV. CDR3 in DNA: TGTGCCAGCAGCTGGACTAGCGGGAGTGGGATTAACACCGGGGAGCTGTTTTTT. Its translation is CASSWTSGSGINTGELFF.

This sequence joins TRBV7-2 and TRBJ2-5; D is perhaps TRBD1 or TRBD2 (6 bases each). This CDR3 region has 13 residues. V lost 6 bases and J lost 9, with 17 bases in between. Looked up from germline, CDR1 is SGHTA and CDR2 is FQGNSA. CDR3 bases: TGTGCCAGCAGAGGGGGGCCGCAAAAGGCCCAGTACTTC. Translated: CASRGGPQKAQYF.

The V call is TRBV30, the J call TRBJ1-3, with D perhaps matching TRBD1 (6 bases). Per the germline V gene, CDR1 is GTSNPN and CDR2 is SVGIG (reference sequence). The CDR3 consists of 17 residues. Between the trimmed V and J ends, which lost 2 bases and 0 bases, there was a span of 17 bases. Here the CDR3 DNA reads TGTGCCTGGAGTTCGGGAGAGGGGGTATACTCTGGAAACACCATATATTTT. Protein sequence: CAWSSGEGVYSGNTIYF. Looking up the rest from reference TRBV30 and TRBJ1-3 gives the full variable domain: SQTIHQWPATLVQPVGSPLSLECTVEGTSNPNLYWYRQAAGRGLQLLFYSVGIGQISSEVPQNLSASRPQDRQFILSSKKLLLSDSGFYLCAWSSGEGVYSGNTIYFGEGSWLTVV.

V usage is TRBV29-1 and J usage is TRBJ2-3, with D tentatively TRBD1 (6 bases). Per the germline V gene, CDR1 is SQVTM and CDR2 is ANQGSEA. CDR3 length equals 13 residues. The germline V and J ends were trimmed by 0 bases and 3 bases, with 7 bases remaining between them. CDR3 loop: CSVEEGGTDTQYF. The DNA for the CDR3 is TGCAGCGTTGAAGAAGGGGGAACAGATACGCAGTATTTT.

Of note for this clone: Other nucleotide sequences from this sample produce the same CDR3. The chain joins TRBV5-4 to TRBJ1-3; D may be TRBD1 (5 bases). V dropped 0 bases and J dropped 2 bases, with 6 bases sitting between them. Germline CDR1 and CDR2: SGHNT and YYREEE (reference sequence). The CDR3 is 14 amino acids. CDR3 coding DNA: TGTGCCAGCAGCTTGGGGGGGGCTGGAAACACCATATATTTT. This gives the protein CASSLGGAGNTIYF.

The chain recombines TRBV7-9 with TRBJ2-7; D ambiguous. Between the trimmed V and J ends, which lost 5 bases and 4 bases, there was a span of 12 bases. The CDR3 has 13 amino acids. Germline CDR1 is SEHNR and CDR2 is FQNEAQ (reference sequence). The CDR3 nucleotides read TGTGCCAGCAGCCCAGACTCCTTGTACGAGCAGTACTTC. Encoded protein: CASSPDSLYEQYF. Full variable domain (rest looked up from reference TRBV7-9 and TRBJ2-7): DTGVSQNPRHKITKRGQNVTFRCDPISEHNRLYWYRQTLGQGPEFLTYFQNEAQLEKSRLLSDRFSAERPKGSFSTLEIQRTEQGDSAMYLCASSPDSLYEQYFGPGTRLTVT.

The CDR3 DNA is TGTGCCAGCCACCCTAGCGAGGCGACAAGGGAGAATGGCTACACCTTC. It translates to CASHPSEATRENGYTF. The chain uses TRBV18 and TRBJ1-2, with D uncertain. The CDR3 is made up of 16 amino acids. Germline V CDR1 and CDR2: KGHSH, LQKENI. V lost 8 bases and J lost 6, with 25 bases in between.

This clone was detected once. The chain joins TRBV6-1 to TRBJ1-6; 7 bases map to TRBD1. The germline CDR1 and CDR2 sequences are MNHNS and SASEGT. The CDR3 runs 15 residues. V lost 4 bases and J lost 4; bases outside the gene matches: 4. CDR3 sequence reads: CASSVPGQYNSPLHF. The CDR3 DNA reads TGTGCCAGCAGTGTACCGGGACAGTATAATTCACCCCTCCACTTT.

This chain joins TRBV29-1 and TRBJ2-1; D possibly corresponds to TRBD2 (5 bases). Germline CDR1 is SQVTM and CDR2 is ANQGSEA. Trimming pared 6 bases from V and 7 bases from J, leaving 16 bases between. The CDR3 covers 13 residues. The CDR3 region is CSVERGLGNEQFF. CDR3 DNA: TGCAGCGTGGAGAGAGGGCTGGGGAATGAGCAGTTCTTC.

The chain uses TRBV27 and TRBJ1-6; 7 nucleotides align to TRBD1. This CDR3 region has 13 residues. The germline CDR1 and CDR2 sequences are MNHEY and SMNVEV (reference sequence). V lost 6 bases, J lost 7 bases, and 3 bases stayed unmatched. The CDR3 here is CASRQGQNSPLHF. The CDR3 bases are TGTGCCAGCAGACAGGGACAGAATTCACCCCTCCACTTT.

The CDR3 region is CASSLVGGGPSSETQYF. The CDR3 DNA reads as TGTGCCAGCAGCTTAGTTGGCGGGGGGCCTAGCAGCGAGACCCAGTACTTC. The chain is built from TRBV7-8 and TRBJ2-5; 8 bases agree with TRBD2. Per germline, CDR1 SGHVS and CDR2 FQNEAQ. The V gene end was trimmed by 1 base and the J gene end by 5 bases; junction bases not matched to a gene: 12. The CDR3 has 17 residues.

The J gene is TRBJ1-2, the V gene TRBV6-5; perhaps TRBD1 as D (6 bases). Trimming cost V 4 bases and J 8 bases, with 14 bases left between them. This CDR3 region has 13 residues. CDR1 is MNHEY, CDR2 SVGAGI, per germline. The CDR3 protein is CASSSTGFRGYTF. As DNA, the CDR3 is TGTGCCAGCAGTTCAACAGGGTTTCGCGGCTACACCTTC.

With respect to this clone: This sample also contains other DNA sequences that code for the same CDR3. The gene calls are TRBV2 and TRBJ1-3; D remains ambiguous. The CDR3 consists of 12 residues. Trimming removed 7 bases at V and 7 bases at J, with 11 bases between. Germline V gene sequence: CDR1 SNHLY, CDR2 FYNNEI. The CDR3 loop reads CASTPSGNTIYF. The CDR3 DNA follows: TGTGCCAGCACCCCTTCGGGTAACACCATATATTTT.

The chain combines TRBV15 with TRBJ2-5; tentative D call: TRBD2 (5 bases). The CDR3 consists of 14 residues. Germline CDR1 LNHNV, CDR2 YYDKDF (reference sequence). With 3 bases removed from V and 1 base from J, the gap between germline ends came to 9 bases. In DNA form, the CDR3 reads TGTGCCACCAGCAGGGGCGGGCTCCAAGAGACCCAGTACTTC. This encodes CATSRGGLQETQYF.